Listed here are 25 T cell receptor beta chains from one sample, sequenced in a study of shared clonotypes between healthy human individuals. TCRdb's copy holds only in-frame clones and misses some; the assay was immunoSEQ multiplex PCR. This sample has 2 million to 2.5 million clones, with approximately 94% found just once. The specimen was naive CD4+ T cells sorted from blood. Noted subset: CD45RA+ positively selected. These receptors all come from a young man in good health.

This chain joins TRBV6-6 and TRBJ1-4; D uncertain. Germline V lookup: CDR1 MNHNY, CDR2 SVGAGI (reference sequence). V gave up 4 bases and J gave up 0 bases, with 9 bases separating them. The CDR3 is 15 residues long. The DNA for the CDR3 is TGTGCCAGCAGTTGGACGGCTGCAACTAATGAAAAACTGTTTTTT. This sequence encodes CASSWTAATNEKLFF.

The J gene is TRBJ2-7, the V gene TRBV25-1; 9 bases agree with TRBD2. CDR3 length: 17 amino acids. Germline V lookup: CDR1 MGHDK, CDR2 SYGVNS. V dropped 5 bases and J dropped 5; count of bases not matched to a gene: 16. CDR3 nucleotides: TGTGCCAGCAGTCCGATAGGGGGCTTAGGGACTAGCCACGAGCAGTACTTC. It yields the protein CASSPIGGLGTSHEQYF.

V is TRBV28 and J is TRBJ2-5; D gene uncertain. The CDR3 extends over 13 amino acids. Germline CDR1 and CDR2: MDHEN and SYDVKM. V was clipped by 2 bases and J by 4 bases, with 8 bases between them. Here the CDR3 reads CASSLVVPETQYF. In nucleotides, the CDR3 is TGTGCCAGCAGTTTAGTAGTGCCAGAGACCCAGTACTTC.

The chain is built from TRBV18 and TRBJ2-3; 13 positions agree with TRBD2. This CDR3 has 17 amino acids. CDR1 and CDR2 from the germline V gene are KGHSH and LQKENI. V lost 4 bases to trimming and J lost 5 bases; unmatched junction nucleotides: 9. DNA for the CDR3: TGTGCCAGCTCACGTGGAACTAGCGGGGGGGCCGGAGATACGCAGTATTTT. Amino acids: CASSRGTSGGAGDTQYF.

V and J are TRBV19 and TRBJ1-2, with TRBD1 matching over 9 bases. V was pared by 5 bases and J by 8 bases, with 6 bases of the junction left unmatched. The length of the CDR3 is 13 residues. Germline CDR1 is LNHDA and CDR2 is SQIVND (reference sequence). This CDR3 is CASSAGTGRGYTF. CDR3 DNA sequence: TGTGCCAGTAGTGCCGGGACAGGGAGAGGCTACACCTTC.

CDR3 nucleotide sequence: TGTGCCAGCAGCTACCCTCCGGGACAGGGGGTCGATGGCTACACCTTC. This codes for CASSYPPGQGVDGYTF. This sequence joins TRBV7-2 and TRBJ1-2, with 11 bases matching TRBD1. J lost 6 bases, V lost 4 bases, and 10 bases had no gene match. The CDR3 spans 16 residues. Germline V gene sequence: CDR1 SGHTA, CDR2 FQGNSA.

The V and J genes are TRBV19 and TRBJ2-3; TRBD2 aligns across 11 bases. V dropped 5 bases and J dropped 6; count of bases not matched to a gene: 7. The CDR3 extends over 15 amino acids. The germline V gene encodes CDR1 LNHDA and CDR2 SQIVND (reference sequence). CDR3 loop: CASSLLAGVGDTQYF. Here the CDR3 DNA reads TGTGCCAGTAGTCTACTAGCGGGAGTTGGGGATACGCAGTATTTT.

The rearrangement links TRBV5-1 to TRBJ2-7; TRBD2 agrees at 7 bases. Germline V gene lookup returns CDR1 SGHRS and CDR2 YFSETQ. The length of the CDR3 is 16 residues. Trimming took 4 bases from V and 5 from J; bases not matched to a gene: 15. The CDR3 loop reads CASSTASGGRRDEQYF. The CDR3, as DNA: TGCGCCAGCAGCACGGCCTCGGGCGGGAGACGTGACGAGCAGTACTTC.

This chain connects TRBV11-2 to TRBJ2-7; tentative D call: TRBD2 (5 bases). The CDR3 is 14 residues long. Looked up from germline, CDR1 is SGHAT and CDR2 is FQNNGV. V was trimmed by 5 bases and J by 0 bases, leaving 11 bases between them. CDR3 sequence: CASSQRLISYEQYF. Here the CDR3 DNA reads TGTGCCAGCAGCCAGCGGTTAATCTCCTACGAGCAGTACTTC. Full variable domain (rest looked up from reference TRBV11-2 and TRBJ2-7): EAGVAQSPRYKIIEKRQSVAFWCNPISGHATLYWYQQILGQGPKLLIQFQNNGVVDDSQLPKDRFSAERLKGVDSTLKIQPAKLEDSAVYLCASSQRLISYEQYFGPGTRLTVT.

The chain recombines TRBV5-4 with TRBJ1-1; 10 positions match TRBD1. Trimming cost V 4 bases and J 3 bases; bases outside gene matches: 6. From germline, CDR1 is SGHNT and CDR2 YYREEE (reference sequence). The CDR3 spans 15 residues. The CDR3 reads CASSRAGTGDTEAFF. The CDR3 nucleotides read TGTGCCAGCAGCAGAGCCGGGACAGGGGACACTGAAGCTTTCTTT.

This clone was recorded only once. Written as DNA, the CDR3 is TGTGCCAGCTCACGAGAGGTTGGGCGGACCGGGGAGCTGTTTTTT. Translating it yields CASSREVGRTGELFF. The V gene is TRBV18, the J gene TRBJ2-2; D remains ambiguous. Trimming took 4 bases from V and 5 from J, leaving 14 bases between them. CDR3 length: 15 residues. The V gene's germline CDR1 is KGHSH and CDR2 LQKENI.

This chain uses TRBV5-1 with TRBJ2-1, with 7 bases matching TRBD2. The CDR3 runs to 15 residues. The germline V gene has CDR1 SGHRS and CDR2 YFSETQ. The V segment lost 4 bases and the J segment 2 bases; nucleotides outside the gene matches: 6. The CDR3 loop is CASSPWGGTYNEQFF. The CDR3 region has the DNA TGCGCCAGCAGCCCGTGGGGGGGAACCTACAATGAGCAGTTCTTC.

The J gene is TRBJ2-5, the V gene TRBV6-1, with 9 nucleotides matching TRBD2. V lost 5 bases to trimming and J lost 2 bases; unmatched junction nucleotides: 6. The CDR3 length is 15 residues. Germline CDR1 reads MNHNS; CDR2 reads SASEGT. CDR3 sequence: CASSRLTSGQETQYF. CDR3 DNA sequence: TGTGCCAGCAGTCGGCTGACTAGCGGTCAAGAGACCCAGTACTTC.

CDR3 region: CAWSARQSGELFF. The CDR3 nucleotides are TGTGCCTGGAGCGCGCGACAGTCCGGGGAGCTGTTTTTT. The V call is TRBV30, the J call TRBJ2-2; possibly TRBD1 for D (5 bases). The length of the CDR3 is 13 residues. Deletions cut 3 bases from V and 6 bases from J, with 11 bases between. The germline gives CDR1 GTSNPN, CDR2 SVGIG (reference sequence). The variable domain in full, completed from reference TRBV30 and TRBJ2-2, reads SQTIHQWPATLVQPVGSPLSLECTVEGTSNPNLYWYRQAAGRGLQLLFYSVGIGQISSEVPQNLSASRPQDRQFILSSKKLLLSDSGFYLCAWSARQSGELFFGEGSRLTVL.

This sequence joins TRBV11-2 and TRBJ2-3; D is unclear. CDR1 is SGHAT, CDR2 FQNNGV, per germline. CDR3 length: 12 residues. The V end was cut by 4 bases, the J end by 2 bases, with 4 bases between. The DNA of the CDR3 is TGTGCCAGCAGCTATTTCACAGATACGCAGTATTTT. It yields the protein CASSYFTDTQYF. The variable domain in full, with the rest retrieved from reference TRBV11-2 and TRBJ2-3, is EAGVAQSPRYKIIEKRQSVAFWCNPISGHATLYWYQQILGQGPKLLIQFQNNGVVDDSQLPKDRFSAERLKGVDSTLKIQPAKLEDSAVYLCASSYFTDTQYFGPGTRLTVL.

The chain is built from TRBV4-3 and TRBJ2-2; the D gene could be TRBD1 or TRBD2 (6 bases each). The germline V and J ends were trimmed by 0 bases and 8 bases, with 13 bases remaining between them. The CDR3 runs to 15 residues. Germline CDR1 is LGHNA and CDR2 is YSLEER. As DNA, the CDR3 is TGCGCCAGCAGCCAAGAAAGTTGGGGGGCAGGGGAGCTGTTTTTT. It codes for CASSQESWGAGELFF.

The genes are TRBV30 and TRBJ1-2; 7 positions agree with TRBD1. The junction had 4 bases not matched to a gene; V was cut back by 0 bases and J by 0 bases. Germline V lookup: CDR1 GTSNPN, CDR2 SVGIG (reference sequence). This CDR3 comprises 15 residues. CDR3 amino acids: CAWSVGQGANYGYTF. CDR3 nucleotide sequence: TGTGCCTGGAGTGTAGGGCAGGGGGCTAACTATGGCTACACCTTC.

Note on this clone: Within the sample, other DNA sequences also encode this same CDR3. The chain employs TRBV7-2 and TRBJ2-7; D remains unclear. This CDR3 has 14 amino acids. Germline V gives CDR1 SGHTA, CDR2 FQGNSA. V was cut by 1 base and J by 0 bases, with 7 bases left in between. The CDR3 bases are TGTGCCAGCAGCTTAGAAGCTAGCTCCTACGAGCAGTACTTC. It specifies CASSLEASSYEQYF.

This chain uses TRBV25-1 with TRBJ1-6, with D maybe TRBD1 (5 bases). From germline, CDR1 is MGHDK and CDR2 SYGVNS. Trimming cost V 5 bases and J 5 bases, with 7 bases left between them. The CDR3 totals 13 residues. The CDR3 is CASSKGNNSPLHF. The CDR3 DNA sequence: TGTGCCAGCAGTAAGGGGAATAATTCACCCCTCCACTTT.

This sequence joins TRBV19 and TRBJ2-2; no firm D call. CDR1 and CDR2 from the germline V gene are LNHDA and SQIVND (reference sequence). V lost 8 bases and J 5 bases, leaving 6 bases between the germline ends. This CDR3 has 11 residues. CDR3 nucleotides: TGTGCCAGTGATCGGACCGGGGAGCTGTTTTTT. Its translation is CASDRTGELFF.

CDR3 sequence reads: CASSLLSRHQETQYF. The CDR3 region has the DNA TGTGCCAGCAGTTTATTGTCACGCCACCAAGAGACCCAGTACTTC. The chain combines TRBV28 with TRBJ2-5; D not certain. Germline V lookup: CDR1 MDHEN, CDR2 SYDVKM. The CDR3 is made up of 15 amino acids. V lost 1 base, J lost 0 bases, and 9 bases lay in between.

J is TRBJ2-3 and V is TRBV2; D possibly corresponds to TRBD2 (6 bases). In germline, CDR1 is SNHLY, CDR2 FYNNEI. The CDR3 is 14 amino acids. V lost 7 bases, J lost 2 bases, and 13 bases lay in between. The CDR3 DNA follows: TGTGCCAGCATGGGGGGAATTTCCACAGATACGCAGTATTTT. Its protein is CASMGGISTDTQYF.

This chain joins TRBV15 and TRBJ2-7; D is unclear. This CDR3 comprises 12 residues. The germline gives CDR1 LNHNV, CDR2 YYDKDF (reference sequence). Trimming pared 0 bases from V and 5 bases from J, leaving 5 bases between. CDR3 nucleotide sequence: TGTGCCACCAGCAGAGAAATCAACGAGCAGTACTTC. It specifies CATSREINEQYF.

Remarks on this clone: Other DNA sequences of this sample code for an identical CDR3. The J gene is TRBJ1-4, the V gene TRBV5-1, with 7 nucleotides matching TRBD1. CDR1 SGHRS and CDR2 YFSETQ come from the germline V gene. The junction had 6 bases not matched to a gene; V was cut back by 0 bases and J by 7 bases. The length of the CDR3 is 15 residues. This CDR3 reads CASSLEGAPGEKLFF. The CDR3 nucleotides read TGCGCCAGCAGCTTGGAGGGGGCGCCCGGTGAAAAACTGTTTTTT.

The chain has TRBV28 and TRBJ1-4; 9 bases align to TRBD1. The CDR3 covers 16 residues. CDR1 is MDHEN, CDR2 SYDVKM, per germline. Trimming took 4 bases from V and 5 from J; bases not matched to a gene: 8. The CDR3 here is CASSSTQGAWNEKLFF. Written as DNA, the CDR3 is TGTGCCAGCAGTTCCACACAGGGGGCTTGGAATGAAAAACTGTTTTTT.